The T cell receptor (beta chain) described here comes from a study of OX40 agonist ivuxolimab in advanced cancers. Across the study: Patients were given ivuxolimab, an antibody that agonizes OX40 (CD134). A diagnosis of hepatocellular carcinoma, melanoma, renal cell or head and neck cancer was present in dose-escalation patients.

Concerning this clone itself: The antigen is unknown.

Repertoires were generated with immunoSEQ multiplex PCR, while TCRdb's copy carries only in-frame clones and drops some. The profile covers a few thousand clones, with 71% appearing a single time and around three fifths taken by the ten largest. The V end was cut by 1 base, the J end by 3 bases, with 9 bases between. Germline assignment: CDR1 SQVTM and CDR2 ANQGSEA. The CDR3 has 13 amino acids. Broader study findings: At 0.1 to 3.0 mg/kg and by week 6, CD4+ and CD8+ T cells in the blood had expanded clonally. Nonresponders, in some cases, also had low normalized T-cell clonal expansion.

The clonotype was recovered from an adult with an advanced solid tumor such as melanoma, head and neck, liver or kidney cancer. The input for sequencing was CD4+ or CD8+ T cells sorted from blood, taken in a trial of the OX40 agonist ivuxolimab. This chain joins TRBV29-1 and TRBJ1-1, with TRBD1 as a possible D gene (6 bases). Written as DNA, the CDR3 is TGCAGCGTTGAAGGGGGGGCCCACACTGAAGCTTTCTTT. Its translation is CSVEGGAHTEAFF.